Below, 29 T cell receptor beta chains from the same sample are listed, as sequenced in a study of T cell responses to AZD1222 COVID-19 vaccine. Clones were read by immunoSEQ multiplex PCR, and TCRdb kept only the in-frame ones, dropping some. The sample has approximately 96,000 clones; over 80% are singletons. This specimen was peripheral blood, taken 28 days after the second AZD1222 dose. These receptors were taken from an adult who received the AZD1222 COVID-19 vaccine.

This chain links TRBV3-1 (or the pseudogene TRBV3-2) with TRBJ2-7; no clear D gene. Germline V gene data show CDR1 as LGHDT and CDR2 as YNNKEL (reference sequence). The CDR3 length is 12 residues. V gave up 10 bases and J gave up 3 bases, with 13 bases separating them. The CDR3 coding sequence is TGTGCCACCGGAGACGGCATCTACGAGCAGTACTTC. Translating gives CATGDGIYEQYF.

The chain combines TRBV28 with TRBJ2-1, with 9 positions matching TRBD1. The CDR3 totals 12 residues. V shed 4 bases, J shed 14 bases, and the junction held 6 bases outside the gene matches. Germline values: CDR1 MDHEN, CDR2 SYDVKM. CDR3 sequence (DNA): TGTGCCAGCAGTTCGTCCGGGACAGGGAAGTTCTTC. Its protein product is CASSSSGTGKFF.

DNA of the CDR3: TGTGCCAGCAGCCAAATAACACCTCCCGGGAATCAGCCCCAGCATTTT. It is translated as CASSQITPPGNQPQHF. The chain uses TRBV11-2 and TRBJ1-5; D remains ambiguous. The CDR3 is made up of 16 amino acids. Trimming shortened V by 5 bases and J by 4 bases, and 18 bases separated the two germline ends. CDR1 is SGHAT, CDR2 FQNNGV, per germline. Filled out from reference TRBV11-2 and TRBJ1-5, the complete variable domain reads EAGVAQSPRYKIIEKRQSVAFWCNPISGHATLYWYQQILGQGPKLLIQFQNNGVVDDSQLPKDRFSAERLKGVDSTLKIQPAKLEDSAVYLCASSQITPPGNQPQHFGDGTRLSIL.

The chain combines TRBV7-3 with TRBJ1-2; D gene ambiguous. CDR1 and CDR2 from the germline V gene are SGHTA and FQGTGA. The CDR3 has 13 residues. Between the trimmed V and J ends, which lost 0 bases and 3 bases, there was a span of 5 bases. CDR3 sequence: CASSLTPDYGYTF. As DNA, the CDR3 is TGTGCCAGCAGCTTAACCCCCGACTATGGCTACACCTTC.

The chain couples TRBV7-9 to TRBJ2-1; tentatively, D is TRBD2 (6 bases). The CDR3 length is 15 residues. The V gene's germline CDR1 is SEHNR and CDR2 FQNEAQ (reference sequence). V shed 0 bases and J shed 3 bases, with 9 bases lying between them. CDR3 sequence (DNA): TGTGCCAGCAGCTTAGCTCTAGCGCACTACAATGAGCAGTTCTTC. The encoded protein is CASSLALAHYNEQFF.

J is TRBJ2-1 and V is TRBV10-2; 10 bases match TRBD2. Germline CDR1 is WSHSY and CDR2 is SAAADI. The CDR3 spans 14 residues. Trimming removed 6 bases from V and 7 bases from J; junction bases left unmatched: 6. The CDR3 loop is CASSPGLAVNEQFF. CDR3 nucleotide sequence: TGCGCCAGCAGCCCCGGACTAGCGGTTAATGAGCAGTTCTTC.

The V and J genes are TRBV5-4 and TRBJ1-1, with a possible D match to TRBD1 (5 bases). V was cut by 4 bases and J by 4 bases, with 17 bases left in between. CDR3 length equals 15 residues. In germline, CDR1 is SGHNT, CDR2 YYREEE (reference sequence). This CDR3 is CASSLTGPATTEAFF. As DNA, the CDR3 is TGTGCCAGCAGCCTGACGGGGCCAGCTACCACTGAAGCTTTCTTT.

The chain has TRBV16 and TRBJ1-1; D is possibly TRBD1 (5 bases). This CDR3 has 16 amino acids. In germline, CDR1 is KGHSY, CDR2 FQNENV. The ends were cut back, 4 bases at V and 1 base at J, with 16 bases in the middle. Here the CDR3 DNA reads TGTGCCAGCAGCCGCCGCGGCCTCCAGGGGAACACTGAAGCTTTCTTT. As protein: CASSRRGLQGNTEAFF. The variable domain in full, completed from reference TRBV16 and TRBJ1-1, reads GEEVAQTPKHLVRGEGQKAKLYCAPIKGHSYVFWYQQVLKNEFKFLISFQNENVFDETGMPKERFSAKCLPNSPCSLEIQATKLEDSAVYFCASSRRGLQGNTEAFFGQGTRLTVV.

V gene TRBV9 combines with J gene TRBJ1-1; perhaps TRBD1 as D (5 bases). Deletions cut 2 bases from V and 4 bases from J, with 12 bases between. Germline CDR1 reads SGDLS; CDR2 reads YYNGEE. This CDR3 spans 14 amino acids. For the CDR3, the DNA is TGTGCCAGCAGCGTCCAGGGACTACCCACTGAAGCTTTCTTT. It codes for CASSVQGLPTEAFF.

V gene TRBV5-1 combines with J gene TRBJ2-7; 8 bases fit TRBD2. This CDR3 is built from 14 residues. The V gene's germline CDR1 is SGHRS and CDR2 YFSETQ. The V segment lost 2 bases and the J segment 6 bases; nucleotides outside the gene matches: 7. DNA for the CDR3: TGCGCCAGCAGCTTACGGGAGGGCCCCAGCGAGCAGTACTTC. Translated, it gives CASSLREGPSEQYF.

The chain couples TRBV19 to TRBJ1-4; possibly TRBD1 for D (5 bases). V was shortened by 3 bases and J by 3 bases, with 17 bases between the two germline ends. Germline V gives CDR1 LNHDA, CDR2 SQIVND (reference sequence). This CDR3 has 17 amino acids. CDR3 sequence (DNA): TGTGCCAGTAGTATCCCCTCAGCGGGGGGGGCTAATGAAAAACTGTTTTTT. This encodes CASSIPSAGGANEKLFF.

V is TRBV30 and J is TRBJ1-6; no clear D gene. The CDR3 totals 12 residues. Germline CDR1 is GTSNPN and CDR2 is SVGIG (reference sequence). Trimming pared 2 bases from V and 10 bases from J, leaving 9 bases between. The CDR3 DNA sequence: TGTGCCTGGAGTAGTGAGTTGTCACCCCTCCACTTT. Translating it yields CAWSSELSPLHF.

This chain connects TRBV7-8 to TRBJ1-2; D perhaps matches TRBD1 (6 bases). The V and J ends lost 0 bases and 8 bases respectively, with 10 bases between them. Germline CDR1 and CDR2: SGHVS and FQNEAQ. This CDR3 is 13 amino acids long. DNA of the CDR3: TGTGCCAGCAGCTTAGCCGTCGGGGGCGGCTACACCTTC. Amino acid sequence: CASSLAVGGGYTF.

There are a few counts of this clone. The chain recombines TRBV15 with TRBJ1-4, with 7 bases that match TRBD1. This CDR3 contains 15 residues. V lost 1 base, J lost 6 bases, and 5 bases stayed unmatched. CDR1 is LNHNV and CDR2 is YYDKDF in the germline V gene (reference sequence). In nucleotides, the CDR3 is TGTGCCACCAGCAGAGGGGACAGCGGCGATGAAAAACTGTTTTTT. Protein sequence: CATSRGDSGDEKLFF.

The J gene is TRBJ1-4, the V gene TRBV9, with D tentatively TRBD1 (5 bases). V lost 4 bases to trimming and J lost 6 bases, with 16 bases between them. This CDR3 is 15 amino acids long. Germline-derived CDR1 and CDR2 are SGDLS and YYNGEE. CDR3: CASSLRDSFDEKLFF. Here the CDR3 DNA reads TGTGCCAGCAGCCTCCGGGACTCCTTTGATGAAAAACTGTTTTTT.

CDR3 nucleotides: TGTGCCAGCAGTGCCAGTCAGACGCCGAACACCGGGGAGCTGTTTTTT. It codes for CASSASQTPNTGELFF. The chain joins TRBV2 to TRBJ2-2; D gene ambiguous. The CDR3 sequence is 16 residues long. V lost 4 bases to trimming and J lost 0 bases, with 12 bases between them. The germline V gene has CDR1 SNHLY and CDR2 FYNNEI.

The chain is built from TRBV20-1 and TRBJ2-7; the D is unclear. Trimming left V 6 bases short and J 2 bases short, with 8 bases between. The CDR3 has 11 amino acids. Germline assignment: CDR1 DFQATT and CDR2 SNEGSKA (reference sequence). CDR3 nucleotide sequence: TGCAGTGCATCTCGAGCCTACGAGCAGTACTTC. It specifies CSASRAYEQYF.

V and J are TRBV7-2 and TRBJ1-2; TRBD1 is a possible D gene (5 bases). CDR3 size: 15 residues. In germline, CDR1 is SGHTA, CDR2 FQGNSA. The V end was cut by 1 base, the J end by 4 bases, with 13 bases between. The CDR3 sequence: CASSLVRGWSYGYTF. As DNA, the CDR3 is TGTGCCAGCAGCTTAGTGAGGGGCTGGAGCTATGGCTACACCTTC.

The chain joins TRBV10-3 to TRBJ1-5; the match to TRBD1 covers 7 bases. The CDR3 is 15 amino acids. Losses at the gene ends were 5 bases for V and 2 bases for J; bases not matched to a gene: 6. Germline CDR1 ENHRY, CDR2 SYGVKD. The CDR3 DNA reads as TGTGCCATCAGTAAACAGGGGCCTGGCAATCAGCCCCAGCATTTT. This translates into CAISKQGPGNQPQHF.

The CDR3 here is CASSRSDTQYF. Here the CDR3 DNA reads TGTGCCAGCAGCCGCTCAGATACGCAGTATTTT. The chain is built from TRBV4-2 and TRBJ2-3; D call uncertain. Germline lookup yields CDR1 LGHNA and CDR2 YNFKEQ. This CDR3 comprises 11 residues. Between the trimmed V and J ends, which lost 4 bases and 4 bases, there was a span of 3 bases.

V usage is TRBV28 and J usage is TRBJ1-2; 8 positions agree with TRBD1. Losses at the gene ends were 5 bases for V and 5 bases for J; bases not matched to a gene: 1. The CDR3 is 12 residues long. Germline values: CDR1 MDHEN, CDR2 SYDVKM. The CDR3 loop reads CASSRTGYGYTF. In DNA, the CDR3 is TGTGCCAGCAGTAGGACAGGGTATGGCTACACCTTC.

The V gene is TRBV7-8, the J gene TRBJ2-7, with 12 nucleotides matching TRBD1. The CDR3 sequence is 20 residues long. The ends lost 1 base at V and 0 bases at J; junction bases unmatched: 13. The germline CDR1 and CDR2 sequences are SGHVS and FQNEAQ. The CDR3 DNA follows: TGTGCCAGCAGCTTAGGGTTAGGGGGACAGGGGGCAATGAGCTCCTACGAGCAGTACTTC. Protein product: CASSLGLGGQGAMSSYEQYF.

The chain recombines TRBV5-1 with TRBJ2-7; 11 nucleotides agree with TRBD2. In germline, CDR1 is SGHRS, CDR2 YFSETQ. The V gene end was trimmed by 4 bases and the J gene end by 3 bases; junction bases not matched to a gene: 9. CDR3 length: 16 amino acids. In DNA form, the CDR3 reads TGCGCCAGCAGCCTCGGTTTGACTAGCGGGGACTACGAGCAGTACTTC. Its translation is CASSLGLTSGDYEQYF.

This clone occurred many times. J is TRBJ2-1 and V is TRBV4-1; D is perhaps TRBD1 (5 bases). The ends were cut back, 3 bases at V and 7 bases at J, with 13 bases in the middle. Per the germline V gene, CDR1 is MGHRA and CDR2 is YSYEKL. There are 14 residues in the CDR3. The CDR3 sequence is CASSHGVTENEQFF. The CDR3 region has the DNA TGCGCCAGCAGCCATGGGGTGACAGAGAATGAGCAGTTCTTC.

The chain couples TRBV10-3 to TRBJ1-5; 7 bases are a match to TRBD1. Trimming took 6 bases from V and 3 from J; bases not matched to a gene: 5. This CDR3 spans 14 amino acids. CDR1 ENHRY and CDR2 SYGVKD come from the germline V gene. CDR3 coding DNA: TGTGCCATCAGGGGAACAGGGGCCAATCAGCCCCAGCATTTT. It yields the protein CAIRGTGANQPQHF.

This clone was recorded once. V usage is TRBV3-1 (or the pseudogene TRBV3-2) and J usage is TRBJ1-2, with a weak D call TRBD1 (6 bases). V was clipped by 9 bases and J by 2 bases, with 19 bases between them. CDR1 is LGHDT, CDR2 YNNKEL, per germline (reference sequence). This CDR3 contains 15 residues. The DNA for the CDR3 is TGTGCCAGTACCCCTCGGGGGACAACGAACTATGGCTACACCTTC. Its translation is CASTPRGTTNYGYTF.

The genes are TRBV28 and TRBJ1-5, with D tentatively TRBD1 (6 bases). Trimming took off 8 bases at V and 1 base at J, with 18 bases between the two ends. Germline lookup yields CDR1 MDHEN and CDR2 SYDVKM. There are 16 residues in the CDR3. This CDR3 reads CASGSRGRGSNQPQHF. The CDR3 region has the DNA TGTGCCAGCGGAAGCAGGGGTAGGGGGAGCAATCAGCCCCAGCATTTT.

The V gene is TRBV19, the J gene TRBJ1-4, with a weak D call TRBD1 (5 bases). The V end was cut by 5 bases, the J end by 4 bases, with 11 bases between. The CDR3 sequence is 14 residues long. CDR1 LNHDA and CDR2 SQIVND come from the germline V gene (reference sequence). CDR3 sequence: CASSSDRLNEKLFF. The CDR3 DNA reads TGTGCCAGTAGTTCCGACAGACTTAATGAAAAACTGTTTTTT.

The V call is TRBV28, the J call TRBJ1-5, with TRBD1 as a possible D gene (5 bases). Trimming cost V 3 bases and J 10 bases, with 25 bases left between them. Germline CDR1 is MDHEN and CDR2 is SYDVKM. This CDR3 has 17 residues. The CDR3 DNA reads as TGTGCCAGCAGTTTCACCAGGGTTGGTATAGAAACCCCTCCCCAGCATTTT. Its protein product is CASSFTRVGIETPPQHF.